This TCR beta chain was identified in a study of T-cell reconstitution after alpha-beta-depleted transplantation in children. The study's findings and limits: About two months after transplant, alpha-beta T cells reportedly came from several hundred expanded graft clones. The high TCRbeta diversity at day 60 in some patients came from surviving recipient T cells and thymic progenitors.

The ends were cut back, 3 bases at V and 9 bases at J, with 14 bases in the middle. The length of the CDR3 is 13 residues. Germline values: CDR1 ENHRY, CDR2 SYGVKD. In its sample, this clonotype was seen many times. What it recognizes is unknown. Unique molecular identifiers were used to barcode this TCRbeta library. One entry per CDR3 protein, called by TCRdb with MiXCR from the PCR reads. The repertoire holds just under 250,000 distinct CDR3 sequences, about 25% seen once, with around 2.5% in the top ten. The gene calls are TRBV10-3 and TRBJ2-5, with D tentatively TRBD1 or TRBD2 (5 bases each). This material consisted of PBMCs, taken before TCRalphabeta/CD19-depleted stem cell transplant. The clonotype was recovered from a girl aged 2 to 10 with Fanconi anemia, due to receive a stem cell transplant. The CDR3, as DNA: TGTGCCATCAGTGATAGGGACCCGGTGTCCCAGTACTTC. Its protein is CAISDRDPVSQYF.